This is a list of T cell receptor beta chains from one sample in a study of low-dose radiotherapy and immunotherapy resistance in tumors. TCRdb re-called the reads with MiXCR, one entry per CDR3 protein. The sample yields roughly 30,000 distinct CDR3 sequences, approximately 49% seen once. Sequenced material: PBMCs, taken after low-dose radiotherapy plus immunotherapy. The receptors derive from a male donor with gallbladder cancer. Each CDR3 is given with its conserved first and last residue.

j_gene: TRBJ1-1
v_gene: TRBV5-1
CDR3aa: CASSLGTGQWNEAFF

j_gene: TRBJ1-3
v_gene: TRBV29-1
CDR3aa: CSVLQGPGNTIYF

j_gene: TRBJ2-3
v_gene: TRBV5-4
CDR3aa: CASSRGAGDLTDTQYF

j_gene: TRBJ2-7
v_gene: TRBV27
CDR3aa: CASSLSRVVTYEQYF

j_gene: TRBJ2-5
v_gene: TRBV11-2
CDR3aa: CASSSRLAGVETQYF

j_gene: TRBJ2-5
v_gene: TRBV25-1
CDR3aa: CASSVPSGTVDRETQYF

j_gene: TRBJ2-2
v_gene: TRBV2
CDR3aa: CASSEGQGSTGELFF

j_gene: TRBJ2-7
v_gene: TRBV5-4
CDR3aa: CASSSGTGGEQYF

j_gene: TRBJ1-4
v_gene: TRBV10-2
CDR3aa: CASRPPRDRRTTNEKLFF

j_gene: TRBJ2-2
v_gene: TRBV27
CDR3aa: CASSTSGRTGELFF

j_gene: TRBJ1-5
v_gene: TRBV27
CDR3aa: CASSWMGSNQPQHF

j_gene: TRBJ1-1
v_gene: TRBV29-1
CDR3aa: CSVEGLLNSEAFF

j_gene: TRBJ1-4
v_gene: TRBV18
CDR3aa: CASSPVGEKLFF

j_gene: TRBJ2-6
v_gene: TRBV20-1
CDR3aa: CSAPRGDGANVLTF

j_gene: TRBJ2-1
v_gene: TRBV12-3/TRBV12-4
CDR3aa: CASSSPGLPLNEQFF

j_gene: TRBJ1-5
v_gene: TRBV29-1
CDR3aa: CSVRAANNQPQHF

j_gene: TRBJ1-5
v_gene: TRBV12-3/TRBV12-4
CDR3aa: CASSLQDRMNQPQHF

j_gene: TRBJ1-2
v_gene: TRBV18
CDR3aa: CASSPPTSVWYGYTF

j_gene: TRBJ2-5
v_gene: TRBV19
CDR3aa: CASRLAGETQYF

j_gene: TRBJ2-7
v_gene: TRBV28
CDR3aa: CASSLTGTATYEQYF

j_gene: TRBJ2-7
v_gene: TRBV19
CDR3aa: CASSIGFQYEQYF

j_gene: TRBJ1-1
v_gene: TRBV21-1
CDR3aa: CASKGRGKDTEAFF

j_gene: TRBJ2-1
v_gene: TRBV5-4
CDR3aa: CASSPTPDEQFF

j_gene: TRBJ1-5
v_gene: TRBV18
CDR3aa: CASSLGADQPQHF

j_gene: TRBJ2-3
v_gene: TRBV7-9
CDR3aa: CASSRDGGDTQYF

j_gene: TRBJ2-3
v_gene: TRBV10-3
CDR3aa: CAISGIGNTDTQYF

j_gene: TRBJ2-1
v_gene: TRBV5-4
CDR3aa: CASSLSGAYNEQFF

j_gene: TRBJ2-6
v_gene: TRBV20-1
CDR3aa: CSAPLLGSGANVLTF

j_gene: TRBJ2-3
v_gene: TRBV4-2
CDR3aa: CASDRGVQGTDTQYF

j_gene: TRBJ1-2
v_gene: TRBV12-3/TRBV12-4
CDR3aa: CASRKMGQGAHGYTF

j_gene: TRBJ2-7
v_gene: TRBV4-2
CDR3aa: CASSQGHEGLGIREQYF

j_gene: TRBJ2-7
v_gene: TRBV20-1
CDR3aa: CSAGKGGRSYEQYF

j_gene: TRBJ2-3
v_gene: TRBV5-1
CDR3aa: CASSKGLAGGTSTDTQYF

j_gene: TRBJ2-5
v_gene: TRBV4-1
CDR3aa: CASSHPHAETQYF

j_gene: TRBJ2-3
v_gene: TRBV2
CDR3aa: CASSAISASGVDTQYF

j_gene: TRBJ2-2
v_gene: TRBV5-1
CDR3aa: CASSYEPNTGELFF

j_gene: TRBJ2-5
v_gene: TRBV5-4
CDR3aa: CASSLGLAGAQETQYF

j_gene: TRBJ2-3
v_gene: TRBV2
CDR3aa: CASRPTPSGLTDTQYF

j_gene: TRBJ2-7
v_gene: TRBV5-1
CDR3aa: CASSLAGESYEQYF

j_gene: TRBJ2-7
v_gene: TRBV7-2
CDR3aa: CASSLKGTDLTLGQYF

j_gene: TRBJ2-3
v_gene: TRBV9
CDR3aa: CASSVGSVSTDTQYF

j_gene: TRBJ1-3
v_gene: TRBV12-3/TRBV12-4
CDR3aa: CASRPQRSGNTIYF

j_gene: TRBJ2-7
v_gene: TRBV7-2
CDR3aa: CASSLGSGRIYEQYF

j_gene: TRBJ2-2
v_gene: TRBV6-4
CDR3aa: CASSNTGSTGELFF

j_gene: TRBJ2-3
v_gene: TRBV29-1
CDR3aa: CSVEVGGSTDTQYF

j_gene: TRBJ2-2
v_gene: TRBV3-1
CDR3aa: CASSPRSGAPETGELFF